This entry features one T cell receptor beta chain sequence. What it binds is unknown. This PCR relied on a set of 60 Vbeta primers and 13 Jbeta primers. TCRdb's copy holds only in-frame clones and misses some; the assay was immunoSEQ multiplex PCR. The top ten clones hold 1.3% of a sample with some 140,000 clones, 73% of them seen once. The sample belongs to a study of cytomegalovirus exposure and HLA in healthy donors. Findings of the study overall: V- and J-gene trimming in TCR beta was tied to a missense DCLRE1C variant by an analysis performed later. In vitro assays verified that three CMV-associated chains recognized CMV antigens specifically.

CDR1 is MRHNA and CDR2 is SNTAGT in the germline V gene. The V gene end was trimmed by 3 bases and the J gene end by 8 bases; junction bases not matched to a gene: 3. There are 13 residues in the CDR3. The source material was PBMCs. This TCR came from a woman aged 40 to 50 in good health and CMV-seronegative. The V gene is TRBV6-4, the J gene TRBJ2-2, with 7 positions matching TRBD1. The CDR3 DNA is TGTGCCAGCAGTGAGGGGGACAGAGGGGAGCTGTTTTTT. Residues: CASSEGDRGELFF.